The 7 T cell receptor beta chains in this list originate from one sample, sequenced in a study of T cell changes during pregnancy in multiple sclerosis. Here immunoSEQ multiplex PCR was the method, and the copy in TCRdb shows in-frame clones only, minus some. This table holds around 32,000 clones, 89% found once. Sequenced here: CD8+ T cells from peripheral blood mononuclear cells, sampled in the third trimester of pregnancy. Source of these receptors: a female donor with multiple sclerosis, enrolled in a pregnancy study.

The genes are TRBV28 and TRBJ1-4; D possibly corresponds to TRBD1 (6 bases). Trimming left V 4 bases short and J 0 bases short, with 12 bases between. The germline gives CDR1 MDHEN, CDR2 SYDVKM. This CDR3 spans 16 amino acids. The DNA for the CDR3 is TGTGCCAGCAGTTCCGACACAGGGACAACTAATGAAAAACTGTTTTTT. It is translated as CASSSDTGTTNEKLFF. Full variable domain (outside the CDR3, taken from reference TRBV28 and TRBJ1-4): DVKVTQSSRYLVKRTGEKVFLECVQDMDHENMFWYRQDPGLGLRLIYFSYDVKMKEKGDIPEGYSVSREKKERFSLILESASTNQTSMYLCASSSDTGTTNEKLFFGSGTQLSVL.

This clone was counted only a few times. The chain combines TRBV4-2 with TRBJ2-7; possibly TRBD2 for D (6 bases). V was clipped by 6 bases and J by 5 bases, with 20 bases between them. Germline lookup yields CDR1 LGHNA and CDR2 YNFKEQ. This CDR3 region has 15 residues. The chain's CDR3 is CASSRSRGYLNEQYF. The CDR3 DNA is TGTGCCAGCAGTAGATCCCGGGGGTATCTGAACGAGCAGTACTTC.

This rearrangement joins TRBV7-9 to TRBJ1-5; the match to TRBD1 covers 8 bases. Per the germline V gene, CDR1 is SEHNR and CDR2 is FQNEAQ (reference sequence). Trimming removed 5 bases from V and 4 bases from J; junction bases left unmatched: 4. The CDR3 has 14 residues. Here the CDR3 reads CASSLGTGNQPQHF. The DNA for the CDR3 is TGTGCCAGCAGCCTCGGGACAGGAAATCAGCCCCAGCATTTT.

This CDR3 is CASSPPTSGPSYEQYF. CDR3 nucleotide sequence: TGTGCCAGCAGCCCCCCGACTAGCGGGCCCTCCTACGAGCAGTACTTC. The J gene is TRBJ2-7, the V gene TRBV5-4, with 10 bases that match TRBD2. The germline gives CDR1 SGHNT, CDR2 YYREEE (reference sequence). V was pared by 4 bases and J by 0 bases, with 7 bases of the junction left unmatched. CDR3 length: 16 residues.

The table lists this clone with a few counts. The chain joins TRBV2 to TRBJ1-1; 7 bases agree with TRBD1. Looked up from germline, CDR1 is SNHLY and CDR2 is FYNNEI. This CDR3 region has 11 residues. Trimming removed 8 bases from V and 9 bases from J; junction bases left unmatched: 6. The CDR3 loop is CASLGQAKAFF. In DNA form, the CDR3 reads TGTGCCAGCTTAGGACAGGCTAAAGCTTTCTTT.

This chain joins TRBV5-6 and TRBJ2-1; 8 bases align to TRBD2. Germline CDR1 reads SGHDT; CDR2 reads YYEEEE. Trimming at V came to 0 bases and at J to 15 bases, leaving 5 bases not matched to a gene. The CDR3 length is 12 residues. CDR3 nucleotides: TGTGCCAGCAGCTTGGCGGGCGGGGGGAGGTTCTTC. Its translation: CASSLAGGGRFF.

The rearrangement uses TRBV29-1 and TRBJ2-7, with 7 bases that match TRBD1. This CDR3 has 12 residues. Trimming took 3 bases from V and 2 from J; bases not matched to a gene: 1. The germline V gene encodes CDR1 SQVTM and CDR2 ANQGSEA. The CDR3 protein is CSVEGTAYEQYF. CDR3 nucleotides: TGCAGCGTTGAGGGGACAGCCTACGAGCAGTACTTC.